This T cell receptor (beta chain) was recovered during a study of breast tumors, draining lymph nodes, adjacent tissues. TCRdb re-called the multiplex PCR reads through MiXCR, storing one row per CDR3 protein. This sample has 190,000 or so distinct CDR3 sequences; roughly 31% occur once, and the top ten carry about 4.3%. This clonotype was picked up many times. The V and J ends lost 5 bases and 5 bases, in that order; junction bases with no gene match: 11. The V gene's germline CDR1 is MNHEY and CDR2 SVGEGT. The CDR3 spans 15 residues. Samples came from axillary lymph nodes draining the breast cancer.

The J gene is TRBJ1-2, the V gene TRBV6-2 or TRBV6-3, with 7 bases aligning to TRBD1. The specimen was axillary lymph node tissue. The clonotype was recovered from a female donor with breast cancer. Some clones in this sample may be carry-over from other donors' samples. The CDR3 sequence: CASSPPNRGGYGYTF. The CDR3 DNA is TGTGCCAGCAGTCCCCCCAACAGGGGTGGGTATGGCTACACCTTC.